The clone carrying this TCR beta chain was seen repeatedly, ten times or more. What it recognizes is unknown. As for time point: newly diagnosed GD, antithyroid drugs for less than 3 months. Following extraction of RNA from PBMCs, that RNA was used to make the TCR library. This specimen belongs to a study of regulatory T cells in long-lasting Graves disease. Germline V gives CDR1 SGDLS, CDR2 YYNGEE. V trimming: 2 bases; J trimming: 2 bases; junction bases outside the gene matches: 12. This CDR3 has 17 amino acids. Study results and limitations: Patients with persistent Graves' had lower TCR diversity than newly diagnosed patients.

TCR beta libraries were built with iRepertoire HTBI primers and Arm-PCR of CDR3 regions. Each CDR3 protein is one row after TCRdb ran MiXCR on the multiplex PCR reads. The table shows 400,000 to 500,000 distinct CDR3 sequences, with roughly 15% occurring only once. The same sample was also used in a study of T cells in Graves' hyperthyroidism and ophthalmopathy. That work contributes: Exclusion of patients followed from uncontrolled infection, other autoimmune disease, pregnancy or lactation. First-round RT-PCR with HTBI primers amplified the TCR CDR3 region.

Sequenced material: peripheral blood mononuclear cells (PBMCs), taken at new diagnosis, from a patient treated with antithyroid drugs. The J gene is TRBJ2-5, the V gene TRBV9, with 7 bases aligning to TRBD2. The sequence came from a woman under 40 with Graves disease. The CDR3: CASSVGTTSRGQETQYF. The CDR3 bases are TGTGCCAGCAGCGTGGGGACTACTAGTAGAGGACAAGAGACCCAGTACTTC.